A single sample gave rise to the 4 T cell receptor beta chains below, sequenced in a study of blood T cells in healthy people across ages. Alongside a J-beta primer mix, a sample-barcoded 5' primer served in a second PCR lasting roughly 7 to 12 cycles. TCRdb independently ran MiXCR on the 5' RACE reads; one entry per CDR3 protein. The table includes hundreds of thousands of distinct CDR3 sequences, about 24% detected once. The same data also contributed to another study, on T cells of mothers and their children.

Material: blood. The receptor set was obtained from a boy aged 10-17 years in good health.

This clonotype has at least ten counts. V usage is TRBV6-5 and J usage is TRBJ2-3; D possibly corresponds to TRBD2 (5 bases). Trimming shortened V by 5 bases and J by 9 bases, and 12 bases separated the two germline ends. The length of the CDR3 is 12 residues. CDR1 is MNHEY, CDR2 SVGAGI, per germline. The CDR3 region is CASSDYLRTQYF. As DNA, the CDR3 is TGTGCCAGCAGTGACTATTTGAGGACGCAGTATTTT.

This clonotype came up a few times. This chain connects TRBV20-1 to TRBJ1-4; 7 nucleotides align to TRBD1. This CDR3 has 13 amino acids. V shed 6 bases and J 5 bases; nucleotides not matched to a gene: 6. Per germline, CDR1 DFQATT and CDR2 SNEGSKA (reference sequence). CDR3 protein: CSARTGLNEKLFF. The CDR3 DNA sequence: TGCAGTGCCAGGACAGGCCTGAATGAAAAACTGTTTTTT.

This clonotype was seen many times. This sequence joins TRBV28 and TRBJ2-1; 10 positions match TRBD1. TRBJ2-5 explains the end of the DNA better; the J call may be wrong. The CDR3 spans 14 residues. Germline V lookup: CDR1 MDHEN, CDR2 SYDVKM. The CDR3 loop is CASSRDRGPETQYF. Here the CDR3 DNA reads TGTGCCAGCAGTCGCGACAGGGGGCCGGAGACCCAGTACTTC.

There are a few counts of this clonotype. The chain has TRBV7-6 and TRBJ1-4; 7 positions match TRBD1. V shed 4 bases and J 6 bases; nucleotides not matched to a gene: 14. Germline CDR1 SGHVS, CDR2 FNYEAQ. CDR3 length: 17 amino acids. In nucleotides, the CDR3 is TGTGCCAGCAGCTCACTCCCAAGGGGGCAAAACTATGAAAAACTGTTTTTT. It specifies CASSSLPRGQNYEKLFF.